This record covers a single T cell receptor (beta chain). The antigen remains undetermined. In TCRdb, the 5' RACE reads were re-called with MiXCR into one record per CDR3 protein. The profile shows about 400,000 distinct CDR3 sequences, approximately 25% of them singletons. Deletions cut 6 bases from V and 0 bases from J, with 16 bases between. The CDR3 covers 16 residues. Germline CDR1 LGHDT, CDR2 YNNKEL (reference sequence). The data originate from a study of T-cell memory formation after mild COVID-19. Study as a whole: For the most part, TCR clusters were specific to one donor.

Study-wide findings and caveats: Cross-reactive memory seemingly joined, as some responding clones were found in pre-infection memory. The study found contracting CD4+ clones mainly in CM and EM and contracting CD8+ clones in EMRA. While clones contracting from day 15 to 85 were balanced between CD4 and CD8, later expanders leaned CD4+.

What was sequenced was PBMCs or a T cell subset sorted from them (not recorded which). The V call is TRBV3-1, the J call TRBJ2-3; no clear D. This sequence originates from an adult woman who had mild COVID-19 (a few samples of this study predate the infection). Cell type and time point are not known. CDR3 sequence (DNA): TGTGCCAGCAGTCGGCAGAAACAGTATAGCACAGATACGCAGTATTTT. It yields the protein CASSRQKQYSTDTQYF.